A selection of T cell receptor beta chains follows, all from one sample in a study of beta chain features in type 1 diabetes. TCRdb keeps only in-frame clones here, not all; method: immunoSEQ multiplex PCR. The repertoire holds some 170,000 clones, with about 63% as singletons. The sample comprised naive CD4+ T cells from blood. Source of these receptors: a young man with type 1 diabetes. Each CDR3 is given with its conserved first and last residue. The D gene is left open where the match is weak. Where a row states a size, it is once, few, many or the class of an expanded clone; other rows omit it.

>TRBV9|16|TRBJ2-1|-|TRBD2
TGTGCCAGCAGCGTAGTAGGGACTAGCGGGACCTATGAGCAGTTCTTC
CASSVVGTSGTYEQFF
>TRBV2|13|TRBJ1-5|once|TRBD1
TGTGCCAGCATGGGGACAGGGGCCCAGCCCCAGCATTTT
CASMGTGAQPQHF
>TRBV25-1|11|TRBJ1-2|-|-
TGTGCCAGCAGTGAAAACTATGGCTACACCTTC
CASSENYGYTF
>TRBV11-2|14|TRBJ2-1|once|-
TGTGCCAGCAGCCCCTGGCTTTGGGAGGATGAGCAGTTCTTC
CASSPWLWEDEQFF
>TRBV7-6|13|TRBJ1-1|once|-
TGTGCCAGCAGCTCAAACCTCGATACTGAAGCTTTCTTT
CASSSNLDTEAFF
>TRBV29-1|12|TRBJ1-1|-|-
TGCAGCGTGATTACAGGGAACACTGAAGCTTTCTTT
CSVITGNTEAFF
>TRBV28|13|TRBJ2-2|-|-
TGTGCCAGCATCCAGACGGACACCGGGGAGCTGTTTTTT
CASIQTDTGELFF
>TRBV5-1|17|TRBJ2-1|-|TRBD2
TGCGCCAGCAGCTTGGAGCTTGTGACTAGCGCATACAATGAGCAGTTCTTC
CASSLELVTSAYNEQFF
>TRBV16|14|TRBJ2-3|-|-
TGTGCCAGCAGCCAATCCGACAGCACAGATACGCAGTATTTT
CASSQSDSTDTQYF
>TRBV7-2|15|TRBJ2-5|-|TRBD2
TGTGCCAGCAGCACCCTTAGCGGGGCTCAAGAGACCCAGTACTTC
CASSTLSGAQETQYF
>TRBV30|14|TRBJ2-3|-|-
TGTGCCTGGAGTGTATCGGGGAGCCCAGATACGCAGTATTTT
CAWSVSGSPDTQYF
>TRBV18|12|TRBJ2-7|-|-
TGTGCCAGCTCACCGGACAGCTACGAGCAGTACTTC
CASSPDSYEQYF
>TRBV18|17|TRBJ1-5|-|-
TGTGCCAGCTCACAGGTGGACGGACCATATAGCAATCAGCCCCAGCATTTT
CASSQVDGPYSNQPQHF
>TRBV20-1|11|TRBJ2-5|-|-
TGCAGTGCTAGAGCGGGAGCCCAACAGTACTTC
CSARAGAQQYF
>TRBV25-1|16|TRBJ2-4|-|TRBD1
TGTGCCAGCAGTGATTCCCCGGGACAGGGGACGGACATTCAGTACTTC
CASSDSPGQGTDIQYF
>TRBV7-2|12|TRBJ1-2|-|TRBD1
TGTGCCAGCAGCAACACAGGGGCCGGCTACACCTTC
CASSNTGAGYTF
>TRBV4-3|14|TRBJ2-7|-|-
TGCGCCAGCAGCCAAGTTGACCGGACAGAAGAGCAGTACTTC
CASSQVDRTEEQYF
>TRBV5-4|13|TRBJ2-3|-|-
TGTGCCAGCAGCCCGGACCAGGGGGATACGCAGTATTTT
CASSPDQGDTQYF
>TRBV9|14|TRBJ2-1|-|-
TGTGCCAGCAGCGTGGGACCCGAGTTGGATGAGCAGTTCTTC
CASSVGPELDEQFF
>TRBV27|16|TRBJ2-5|-|-
TGTGCCAGCAGCACGACAGTGACCTCGCGGGAAGAGACCCAGTACTTC
CASSTTVTSREETQYF
>TRBV6-5|15|TRBJ2-1|-|-
TGTGCCAGCAGTTCTACTCTGGGCACCTACAATGAGCAGTTCTTC
CASSSTLGTYNEQFF
>TRBV29-1|17|TRBJ2-4|few|-
TGCAGCGTTGAAGATCTTCGGGCGATACTAGCCAAAAACATTCAGTACTTC
CSVEDLRAILAKNIQYF
>TRBV6-5|15|TRBJ1-1|-|-
TGTGCCAGCAGCCCACCCTGGCAAGGGAACACTGAAGCTTTCTTT
CASSPPWQGNTEAFF
>TRBV25-1|14|TRBJ1-1|-|TRBD1
TGTGCCAGCAGTCGACAGGGGGCAGGGACTGAAGCTTTCTTT
CASSRQGAGTEAFF
>TRBV29-1|13|TRBJ2-7|-|TRBD1
TGCAGCGCTCGGACAGGGGGCCTCTACGAGCAGTACTTC
CSARTGGLYEQYF
>TRBV5-1|16|TRBJ2-2|-|TRBD2
TGCGCCAGCAGCTTACGACTAGCGGCGAACACCGGGGAGCTGTTTTTT
CASSLRLAANTGELFF
>TRBV6-5|14|TRBJ2-5|few|-
TGTGCCAGCAATCGATGGGGTCCTCAAGAGACCCAGTACTTC
CASNRWGPQETQYF
>TRBV11-2|17|TRBJ2-3|few|-
TGTGCCAGCAGCTTGGGGATAACCCTTAGTGCCGTAGATACGCAGTATTTT
CASSLGITLSAVDTQYF
>TRBV29-1|15|TRBJ2-5|-|TRBD1
TGCAGCGTTGAATCCGGGACAGGTGTAGTGGAGACCCAGTACTTC
CSVESGTGVVETQYF
>TRBV18|15|TRBJ2-1|-|TRBD1
TGTGCCAGCTCACCCGGGACAGGGGGTTACAATGAGCAGTTCTTC
CASSPGTGGYNEQFF
>TRBV7-2|15|TRBJ2-1|few|TRBD1
TGTGCCAGCAGTCAGACAGGGAACTCCTACAATGAGCAGTTCTTC
CASSQTGNSYNEQFF
>TRBV13|18|TRBJ2-5|-|-
TGTGCCAGCAGCTTAGCCATAACTACCACCGGGATTCAAGAGACCCAGTACTTC
CASSLAITTTGIQETQYF
>TRBV9|17|TRBJ2-5|-|TRBD2
TGTGCCAGCAGCGTAGGGAGCGGGGGCCTTGGCGAAGAGACCCAGTACTTC
CASSVGSGGLGEETQYF
>TRBV29-1|11|TRBJ2-1|-|TRBD1
TGCAGCGTCGGACAGGGCAATGAGCAGTTCTTC
CSVGQGNEQFF
>TRBV7-2|15|TRBJ2-3|-|TRBD2
TGTGCCAGCAGCTTAGTAGCGGGGCCCACAGATACGCAGTATTTT
CASSLVAGPTDTQYF
>TRBV4-3|15|TRBJ2-7|-|TRBD1
TGCGCCAGCAGCCAAGATCGGGACAGGGGTTACGAGCAGTACTTC
CASSQDRDRGYEQYF
>TRBV9|13|TRBJ2-3|-|-
TGTGCCAGCAGCGTAGAGGGTTTAGATACGCAGTATTTT
CASSVEGLDTQYF
>TRBV28|17|TRBJ2-7|-|TRBD2
TGTGCCAGCAGTTTAACCCCCCTGCGGGGGGGCTCCTACGAGCAGTACTTC
CASSLTPLRGGSYEQYF